This T cell receptor beta chain was retrieved from a study of OX40 agonist ivuxolimab in advanced cancers. Germline trimming cut 1 base from V and 3 bases from J; bases unmatched to any gene: 5. Germline-derived CDR1 and CDR2 are SGHNT and YYREEE (reference sequence). This CDR3 is 15 amino acids long. This clone was counted once. Clones were sequenced by immunoSEQ multiplex PCR, and TCRdb holds only the in-frame ones, with some missing. The sample holds some 100,000 clones, approximately 94% seen once. The sequence was collected from an adult with an advanced solid tumor such as melanoma, head and neck, liver or kidney cancer. The V gene is TRBV5-4, the J gene TRBJ2-3; TRBD1 matches 7 bases. Specimen: CD4+ or CD8+ T cells sorted from blood, collected in a trial of the OX40 agonist ivuxolimab. The CDR3 coding sequence is TGTGCCAGCAGCTTGAGGGGGCCACTTACAGATACGCAGTATTTT. Its protein is CASSLRGPLTDTQYF.